This T cell receptor (beta chain) comes out of a study of blood T cell repertoires in COVID-19. As for the study in general: Spain, Italy and the United States supplied samples that represented acute and convalescent COVID-19. The cDNA or gDNA used as material had been derived from T cells, B-cell-depleted T cells, or PBMCs.

The sample holds a few counts of this clone. The V gene lost 3 bases and the J gene lost 3 bases, with 9 bases spanning the gap. The germline gives CDR1 MNHNS, CDR2 SASEGT. The CDR3 spans 14 residues. Original data processing: Researchers report that nucleated cell counts were estimated from reference gene primer amplification. Sequencing was performed with immunoSEQ multiplex PCR; in TCRdb, only in-frame clones are kept and a portion is missing. D and trimming were read from the DNA, whereas the V and J calls and clone size are those reported in that table. The sample lists about 200,000 clones, around 84% occurring once.

The material sequenced was peripheral blood. The rearrangement joins TRBV6-1 to TRBJ1-5; tentative D call: TRBD1 (5 bases). The TCR sequence derives from a woman older than 75 with acute or convalescent COVID-19. The chain's CDR3 is CASSDPGNNQPQHF. The CDR3 nucleotides read TGTGCCAGCAGTGACCCAGGGAACAATCAGCCCCAGCATTTT.